These T cell receptor beta chains were read from a single sample in a study of cytomegalovirus exposure and HLA in healthy donors. The protocol was immunoSEQ multiplex PCR, while the TCRdb copy is restricted to in-frame clones and leaves out a portion. The sample carries roughly 150,000 clones, around 75% recorded once. The sample consisted of PBMCs. Every receptor here comes from a woman aged 45-60 years in good health and CMV-seropositive. Each CDR3 is given with its conserved first and last residue. The D gene is left open where the match is weak. Clone sizes are given selectively: once, few, many, or a class where the clone is expanded.

DNA	CDR3	D	V	J	size
TGTGCCAGCAGCCGCCGGGCAGGGTTGGTAACCTTC	CASSRRAGLVTF	.	TRBV28	TRBJ1-2	.
TGCGCCAGCAGCCAAGAATCAAGCCCCGACACTGAAGCTTTCTTT	CASSQESSPDTEAFF	.	TRBV4-1	TRBJ1-1	.
TGTGCCAGCGCCCACAGGGGGGGCGGCTACACCTTC	CASAHRGGGYTF	TRBD1	TRBV6-6	TRBJ1-2	.
TGTGCCAGTAGTATAGGTGGGACTCGAATCCTTCGCGATGGCTACACCTTC	CASSIGGTRILRDGYTF	.	TRBV19	TRBJ1-2	.
TGCGCCAGCAGCCAAGAGCCGGCACTGACTAATCAGCCCCAGCATTTT	CASSQEPALTNQPQHF	.	TRBV4-1	TRBJ1-5	.
TGTGCCAGTAGTGGCCGGGACAGCGGTAACAATGAGCAGTTCTTC	CASSGRDSGNNEQFF	TRBD1	TRBV19	TRBJ2-1	.
TGTGCCAGCAGCGGGACAGGGTTGGCCAGTCCCCTCCACTTT	CASSGTGLASPLHF	TRBD1	TRBV5-5	TRBJ1-6	.
TGCGCCAGCAGCTTGGGACAGGGGATAGGTGGAGCGCAGTATTTT	CASSLGQGIGGAQYF	TRBD1	TRBV5-1	TRBJ2-3	.
TGTGCCAGCAGCGTATGGGCGGGGGTAAAGACCCAGTACTTC	CASSVWAGVKTQYF	.	TRBV21-1	TRBJ2-5	.
TGCAGCGTTATGTCAGGGGCCGCCTATGGCTACACCTTC	CSVMSGAAYGYTF	.	TRBV29-1	TRBJ1-2	.
TGTGCCTGGAGTGCAGGACTTGGAACCGGGGAGCTGTTTTTT	CAWSAGLGTGELFF	.	TRBV30	TRBJ2-2	.
TGCGCCAGCAGCCAAGTGCGCGGGGGCCTCTACAATGAGCAGTTCTTC	CASSQVRGGLYNEQFF	.	TRBV4-1	TRBJ2-1	.
TGCGCCAGCAGCTTGGACGCGGGAGTCACAGATACGCAGTATTTT	CASSLDAGVTDTQYF	TRBD2	TRBV5-1	TRBJ2-3	.
TGTGCCAGCAGACAGGGAAAGAACTATGGCTACACCTTC	CASRQGKNYGYTF	.	TRBV27	TRBJ1-2	.
TGTGCCAGCAGTTTAACAGAGTCGGGAAACACCATATATTTT	CASSLTESGNTIYF	.	TRBV27	TRBJ1-3	.
TGCGCCAGCAGCTTGGGGACAGGGGGAGGTGAAGCTTTCTTT	CASSLGTGGGEAFF	TRBD1	TRBV5-1	TRBJ1-1	.
TGCGCCAGCAGCTGGGCGGTAGCGGGGGGCCAAGAGACCCAGTACTTC	CASSWAVAGGQETQYF	TRBD2	TRBV5-1	TRBJ2-5	.
TGTGCCAGCAGCAAGACTAGCGGGCACCCCAATGAGCAGTTCTTC	CASSKTSGHPNEQFF	TRBD2	TRBV7-2	TRBJ2-1	few
TGCGCCAGCAGCCGGTCGGAACACGGGGAAAAACTGTTTTTT	CASSRSEHGEKLFF	.	TRBV5-1	TRBJ1-4	few
TGTGCCAGCAAAATCACAGTCGACACTGAAGCTTTCTTT	CASKITVDTEAFF	.	TRBV6-1	TRBJ1-1	.
TGTGCCAGCAGCGCTGGCGGGACAGCAACTAATGAAAAACTGTTTTTT	CASSAGGTATNEKLFF	TRBD1	TRBV9	TRBJ1-4	.
TGTGCCAGCAGCACCACAGGGGCGGAAGCTTTCTTT	CASSTTGAEAFF	TRBD1	TRBV13	TRBJ1-1	.
TGCGCCAGCAGCCAGCCGGGACAGGGCTACGAGCAGTACTTC	CASSQPGQGYEQYF	TRBD1	TRBV4-1	TRBJ2-7	.
TGTGCCAGCAGCCCCCAGGGGGAGGTGTACACTGAAGCTTTCTTT	CASSPQGEVYTEAFF	TRBD1	TRBV9	TRBJ1-1	.
TGCGCCAGCAGCCAAGGGGAGACGGGCAATCAGCCCCAGCATTTT	CASSQGETGNQPQHF	.	TRBV4-1	TRBJ1-5	once
TGTGCCAGCAGCTTGACGGCGGGCACTGAAGCTTTCTTT	CASSLTAGTEAFF	.	TRBV7-6	TRBJ1-1	.